A single sample gave rise to the 28 T cell receptor beta chains below, sequenced in a study of shared clonotypes between healthy human individuals (TCRdb year 2020). CD8 naive samples were CD45RO-negative cells positively selected for CCR7, giving a CD45RA+CCR7+ population that excluded TemRA cells. The receptor library was made with the immunoSEQ multiplex PCR assay. TCRdb limited this immuneACCESS table to in-frame rearrangements with V and J called. A share of clones is missing; checked studies link under half to unresolved V genes, and the rest is unexplained. The table for this sample lists about 2.2 million clones; under 95% of them were counted only once. Clones ranked in the top ten supply over 1.5% of the sample. Sequenced input: naive CD8+ T cells from PBMCs. This specimen's cell subset or site label, per the study, means: CD45RA+CCR7+. The source of these receptors is a man between 18 and 35 years old in good health. Some clones in this sample may be carry-over from other donors' samples.

The gene calls are TRBV9 and TRBJ1-2; D ambiguous. V lost 3 bases to trimming and J lost 2 bases, with 14 bases between them. The CDR3 has 15 residues. From germline, CDR1 is SGDLS and CDR2 YYNGEE. As DNA, the CDR3 is TGTGCCAGCAGCGCCGGGCAGGCGACGAACTATGGCTACACCTTC. Translating gives CASSAGQATNYGYTF.

This clone occurred once. The chain has TRBV28 and TRBJ2-7; D is ambiguous. CDR1 and CDR2 (germline): MDHEN, SYDVKM. Deletions cut 3 bases from V and 2 bases from J, with 8 bases between. This CDR3 is built from 13 residues. The CDR3 here is CASSLWGTYEQYF. The CDR3 bases are TGTGCCAGCAGTTTGTGGGGAACCTACGAGCAGTACTTC.

The table lists this clone with a count of one. The chain carries TRBV19 and TRBJ2-3, with 7 bases matching TRBD2. The CDR3 spans 16 residues. Germline-derived CDR1 and CDR2 are LNHDA and SQIVND (reference sequence). V lost 3 bases and J lost 0; bases outside the gene matches: 6. CDR3: CASSIFLAVSTDTQYF. The CDR3 DNA reads TGTGCCAGTAGTATTTTCCTAGCGGTTAGCACAGATACGCAGTATTTT.

This clone occurred once. The chain combines TRBV27 with TRBJ2-3; 14 nucleotides agree with TRBD2. The germline V gene has CDR1 MNHEY and CDR2 SMNVEV (reference sequence). The V segment lost 1 base and the J segment 4 bases; nucleotides outside the gene matches: 4. This CDR3 region has 17 residues. Written as DNA, the CDR3 is TGTGCCAGCAGTTTATTGACTAGCGGGAGGGGAGCAGATACGCAGTATTTT. Translating gives CASSLLTSGRGADTQYF.

This chain uses TRBV28 with TRBJ2-7; unclear D gene. The CDR3 is 16 residues long. V lost 6 bases to trimming and J lost 4 bases, with 22 bases between them. From germline, CDR1 is MDHEN and CDR2 SYDVKM. The CDR3 protein is CASSSPLEAATYEQYF. The CDR3 DNA is TGTGCCAGCAGCTCCCCACTTGAGGCAGCGACGTACGAGCAGTACTTC.

V usage is TRBV6-1 and J usage is TRBJ2-5; possible D gene TRBD2, 5 bases. There are 14 residues in the CDR3. CDR1 is MNHNS, CDR2 SASEGT, per germline. V was shortened by 7 bases and J by 2 bases, with 14 bases between the two germline ends. CDR3 sequence: CASITRGLQETQYF. In nucleotides, the CDR3 is TGTGCCAGCATTACCCGAGGGCTTCAAGAGACCCAGTACTTC.

This sequence joins TRBV6-5 and TRBJ2-3, with 9 bases matching TRBD1. CDR3 length: 14 amino acids. The germline V gene has CDR1 MNHEY and CDR2 SVGAGI. V was clipped by 10 bases and J by 4 bases; unmatched bases: 9. This chain's CDR3 is CATHGQGSPDTQYF. Written as DNA, the CDR3 is TGTGCCACCCATGGACAGGGGTCCCCAGATACGCAGTATTTT.

In DNA form, the CDR3 reads TGTGCCAGCAGTCCTACCCAGGAGAGTAGGAACACTGAAGCTTTCTTT. This codes for CASSPTQESRNTEAFF. V is TRBV28 and J is TRBJ1-1; D call uncertain. CDR1 MDHEN and CDR2 SYDVKM come from the germline V gene. V was pared by 5 bases and J by 1 base, with 17 bases between. CDR3 length: 16 amino acids.

V is TRBV7-6 and J is TRBJ2-7, with a possible D match to TRBD1 (5 bases). The germline gives CDR1 SGHVS, CDR2 FNYEAQ. The CDR3 is 14 residues long. V lost 2 bases, J lost 3 bases, and 11 bases lay in between. The CDR3 sequence is CASSLSAGFYEQYF. The DNA for the CDR3 is TGTGCCAGCAGCTTATCAGCAGGGTTCTACGAGCAGTACTTC. The full variable domain, in which reference TRBV7-6 and TRBJ2-7 provide the parts outside the CDR3, is GAGVSQSPRYKVTKRGQDVALRCDPISGHVSLYWYRQALGQGPEFLTYFNYEAQQDKSGLPNDRFSAERPEGSISTLTIQRTEQRDSAMYRCASSLSAGFYEQYFGPGTRLTVT.

To note about this clone: A much larger clone is a single base away; this may be a read error. This chain uses TRBV6-1 with TRBJ1-5; D remains unclear. V was trimmed by 7 bases and J by 0 bases, leaving 7 bases between them. This CDR3 region has 13 residues. Germline lookup yields CDR1 MNHNS and CDR2 SASEGT. Here the CDR3 DNA reads TGTGCCAGCACTTTATTTAGCAATCAGCCCCAGCATTTT. This codes for CASTLFSNQPQHF.

V is TRBV27 and J is TRBJ2-5; 11 bases agree with TRBD2. The end of the DNA fits TRBJ2-7 better, so the J call may be wrong. CDR1 and CDR2 (germline): MNHEY, SMNVEV (reference sequence). The CDR3 extends over 17 amino acids. The CDR3 sequence: CASSLVLAGGLHHEQYF. CDR3 DNA: TGTGCCAGCAGTTTAGTGCTAGCGGGAGGCCTTCATCACGAGCAGTACTTC.

Turning to this clone: The junction departs from germline at one end; a sequencing error may be responsible. The chain combines TRBV5-1 with TRBJ2-5; D unresolved. This CDR3 is 12 amino acids long. Germline assignment: CDR1 SGHRS and CDR2 YFSETQ. CDR3 DNA: TGCGCCAGCAGCTTGGGATCGCTGCAAACGAACTTC. Translating gives CASSLGSLQTNF. Full variable domain (missing parts from reference TRBV5-1 and TRBJ2-5): KAGVTQTPRYLIKTRGQQVTLSCSPISGHRSVSWYQQTPGQGLQFLFEYFSETQRNKGNFPGRFSGRQFSNSRSEMNVSTLELGDSALYLCASSLGSLQTNFGPGTRLLVL.

The CDR3 here is CASGQGISYEQYF. CDR3 sequence (DNA): TGTGCCAGCGGACAGGGTATTTCCTACGAGCAGTACTTC. The chain is built from TRBV6-5 and TRBJ2-7; TRBD1 matches at 8 bases. The length of the CDR3 is 13 residues. Germline V lookup: CDR1 MNHEY, CDR2 SVGAGI. V shed 8 bases and J 1 base; nucleotides not matched to a gene: 4.

The chain employs TRBV5-6 and TRBJ1-4; D possibly corresponds to TRBD1 (5 bases). The V gene's germline CDR1 is SGHDT and CDR2 YYEEEE. The ends were cut back, 1 base at V and 8 bases at J, with 12 bases in the middle. The CDR3 totals 14 residues. The CDR3 sequence is CASSLPGRREKLFF. CDR3 bases: TGTGCCAGCAGCTTGCCAGGGCGTCGCGAAAAACTGTTTTTT.

This rearrangement joins TRBV28 to TRBJ1-2; a possible D gene is TRBD1 (5 bases). The V end was cut by 2 bases, the J end by 4 bases, with 11 bases between. Germline CDR1 and CDR2: MDHEN and SYDVKM. The CDR3 contains 14 residues. The CDR3 DNA follows: TGTGCCAGCAGTTTACAGGGCGGGGGCTATGGCTACACCTTC. Its protein is CASSLQGGGYGYTF.

This clone was seen once. CDR3 DNA: TGTGCCAGCAGTTACTCAACGGGACAGTTCGACGAGCAGTACTTC. Its protein is CASSYSTGQFDEQYF. The chain links TRBV6-6 to TRBJ2-7, with 7 bases aligning to TRBD1. Germline V gene sequence: CDR1 MNHNY, CDR2 SVGAGI (reference sequence). V gave up 0 bases and J gave up 5 bases; unmatched junction bases: 7. The CDR3 contains 15 residues.

The chain couples TRBV11-2 to TRBJ2-7, with 13 bases lining up with TRBD2. J was trimmed by 0 bases and V by 6 bases; bases with no gene match: 5. The V gene's germline CDR1 is SGHAT and CDR2 FQNNGV. The CDR3 has 16 amino acids. The CDR3 sequence: CASRTGLAGDSYEQYF. As DNA, the CDR3 is TGTGCCAGCAGGACAGGACTAGCGGGGGACTCCTACGAGCAGTACTTC.

This clone came up a few times. The rearrangement links TRBV21-1 to TRBJ1-2; TRBD1 is taken as the D call from the table, unchecked against the DNA. TRBV21-1 corresponds to a pseudogene. This CDR3 is 14 amino acids long. The CDR3 region has the DNA TGTGCCAGCAGCAAAAGTACAGGGGGCTATGGCTACACCTTC. Its protein product is CASSKSTGGYGYTF.

V usage is TRBV13 and J usage is TRBJ1-6, with 9 bases aligning to TRBD1. CDR3 length: 16 amino acids. CDR1 and CDR2 from the germline V gene are PRHDT and FYEKMQ (reference sequence). V lost 5 bases and J lost 9; bases outside the gene matches: 11. The CDR3 region is CASSNRTGEVGSPLHF. In DNA form, the CDR3 reads TGTGCCAGCAGCAACAGGACAGGGGAAGTCGGTTCACCCCTCCACTTT.

The chain has TRBV7-2 and TRBJ1-1; TRBD1 might be the D (5 bases). The germline gives CDR1 SGHTA, CDR2 FQGNSA. This CDR3 has 15 residues. Trimming took 6 bases from V and 0 from J, leaving 14 bases between them. The CDR3 here is CASRGREMMNTEAFF. CDR3 nucleotides: TGTGCCAGCAGGGGACGGGAGATGATGAACACTGAAGCTTTCTTT.

The chain carries TRBV5-1 and TRBJ2-1; 9 bases are shared with TRBD2. V gave up 1 base and J gave up 2 bases; unmatched junction bases: 4. Germline V gene lookup returns CDR1 SGHRS and CDR2 YFSETQ. The CDR3 runs to 16 residues. The CDR3 coding sequence is TGCGCCAGCAGCTTGCCTAGCGGGATTACCTACAATGAGCAGTTCTTC. Translating it yields CASSLPSGITYNEQFF.

The chain joins TRBV11-2 to TRBJ2-7; D unresolved. There are 14 residues in the CDR3. The V end lost 2 bases, the J end lost 2 bases, and 10 bases lay between the germline ends. From germline, CDR1 is SGHAT and CDR2 FQNNGV. CDR3 sequence reads: CASSLLGSAYEQYF. The CDR3 region has the DNA TGTGCCAGCAGCTTACTAGGATCAGCCTACGAGCAGTACTTC.

The chain joins TRBV6-6 to TRBJ2-5, with D possibly being TRBD1 (5 bases). The DNA end is more similar to TRBJ2-7, so the J call may be wrong. Germline values: CDR1 MNHNY, CDR2 SVGAGI (reference sequence). The CDR3 sequence is 14 residues long. The CDR3 DNA sequence: TGTGCCAGCAGTTACGGGGCTAGATCCTACGAGCAGTACTTC. Translating gives CASSYGARSYEQYF.

The chain uses TRBV6-1 and TRBJ2-5; D may be TRBD2 (5 bases). Trimming stripped 7 bases from V and 3 bases from J, with 9 bases between. CDR1 MNHNS and CDR2 SASEGT come from the germline V gene. The length of the CDR3 is 12 residues. The CDR3 is CASNGREETQYF. In DNA form, the CDR3 reads TGTGCCAGCAATGGGAGAGAAGAGACCCAGTACTTC.

This CDR3 is CASSLASGEKAGELFF. In DNA form, the CDR3 reads TGTGCCAGCAGCCTCGCTAGCGGGGAAAAAGCCGGGGAGCTGTTTTTT. The chain recombines TRBV7-8 with TRBJ2-2; 9 nucleotides match TRBD2. Germline V gives CDR1 SGHVS, CDR2 FQNEAQ. This CDR3 comprises 16 residues. V dropped 5 bases and J dropped 6; count of bases not matched to a gene: 10. Supplemented by reference TRBV7-8 and TRBJ2-2, the full variable domain reads GAGVSQSPRYKVAKRGQDVALRCDPISGHVSLFWYQQALGQGPEFLTYFQNEAQLDKSGLPSDRFFAERPEGSVSTLKIQRTQQEDSAVYLCASSLASGEKAGELFFGEGSRLTVL.

V usage is TRBV15 and J usage is TRBJ2-1; a weak D match, TRBD2 (7 bases). Germline lookup yields CDR1 LNHNV and CDR2 YYDKDF (reference sequence). Trimming removed 1 base at V and 7 bases at J, with 23 bases between. The CDR3 spans 18 residues. CDR3 DNA: TGTGCCACCAGCAGAGTAAGGGACACGTTGCGGGAGTTTAATGAGCAGTTCTTC. Translating it yields CATSRVRDTLREFNEQFF.

This chain links TRBV9 with TRBJ1-2; D unclear. The CDR3 runs 16 residues. Germline-derived CDR1 and CDR2 are SGDLS and YYNGEE. The V and J ends lost 0 bases and 8 bases respectively, with 20 bases between them. The CDR3 is CASSVGRMAQRVGYTF. The CDR3 nucleotides are TGTGCCAGCAGCGTAGGGAGGATGGCGCAGAGGGTAGGCTACACCTTC.

The chain employs TRBV27 and TRBJ2-3; TRBD2 agrees at 10 bases. Trimming took 7 bases from V and 0 from J; bases not matched to a gene: 7. CDR1 and CDR2 from the germline V gene are MNHEY and SMNVEV (reference sequence). The CDR3 consists of 16 residues. This CDR3 reads CASNKLAGISTDTQYF. As DNA, the CDR3 is TGTGCCAGCAATAAACTAGCGGGGATTAGCACAGATACGCAGTATTTT.